This T cell receptor beta chain stems from a study of OX40 agonist ivuxolimab in advanced cancers. The overall study: The patients' treatment was ivuxolimab, an agonistic anti-OX40 (CD134) antibody. Partial responses occurred in three patients (one hepatocellular carcinoma, two cutaneous melanoma).

V lost 0 bases, J lost 2 bases, and 5 bases stayed unmatched. The germline V gene has CDR1 SEHNR and CDR2 FQNEAQ (reference sequence). CDR3 size: 16 residues. Points from the study as a whole: Antigen specificity remained undetermined for the expanded peripheral T cells. CD8+ T cells averaged more expanded clones than CD4+.

A remark on this clone: Its antigen is currently unknown.

Sequencing used immunoSEQ multiplex PCR; TCRdb keeps in-frame clones, though not all of them. The repertoire has about 70,000 clones, 70% to 90% of them found once; the top ten carry 0.7% to 1%. Specimen: CD4+ or CD8+ T cells sorted from blood, collected in a trial of the OX40 agonist ivuxolimab. The chain combines TRBV7-9 with TRBJ2-7; 9 bases are shared with TRBD1. This receptor was taken from an adult with an advanced solid tumor such as melanoma, head and neck, liver or kidney cancer. The CDR3 spells CASSLAVGQGTYEQYF. In DNA, the CDR3 is TGTGCCAGCAGCTTAGCGGTGGGACAGGGAACCTACGAGCAGTACTTC.